The rows below give T cell receptor beta chains drawn from one sample of a study of OX40 agonist ivuxolimab in advanced cancers. Generated by immunoSEQ multiplex PCR, the TCRdb table keeps only in-frame clones and is missing some. The table shows approximately 110,000 clones, with just under 95% occurring only once. The material sequenced was CD4+ or CD8+ T cells sorted from blood, taken in a trial of the OX40 agonist ivuxolimab. The receptors were gathered from an adult with an advanced solid tumor such as melanoma, head and neck, liver or kidney cancer. Each CDR3 is given with its conserved first and last residue. The order of the fields is clone size, V gene, D gene, J gene, CDR3 DNA, CDR3 protein. A D gene is named only where the DNA matches it firmly. Clone size appears in some rows only: once, few, many, or a class for an expanded clone.

NA	TRBV5-1	NA	TRBJ2-3	TGCGCCAGCAGCTTGGCCGGGCGGAGAAGCACAGATACGCAGTATTTT	CASSLAGRRSTDTQYF
NA	TRBV5-6	NA	TRBJ1-1	TGTGCCAGCAGCTTGTTTGGACTCAAGGCTTTCTTT	CASSLFGLKAFF
NA	TRBV7-9	NA	TRBJ1-1	TGTGCCAGCAGCCCTCGGTCTTTTAACACTGAAGCTTTCTTT	CASSPRSFNTEAFF
NA	TRBV28	TRBD2	TRBJ2-3	TGTGCCAGCGTTAGAGCCCTAGCGGGCACAGATACGCAGTATTTT	CASVRALAGTDTQYF
NA	TRBV11-2	NA	TRBJ1-4	TGTGCCAGCAGCCCCCGAGGGTATAACGAAAAACTGTTTTTT	CASSPRGYNEKLFF
NA	TRBV2	NA	TRBJ1-1	TGTGCCAGCAGTGAAGTGCGCGGGAACACTGAAGCTTTCTTT	CASSEVRGNTEAFF
once	TRBV28	TRBD1	TRBJ1-5	TGTGCCAGCAGGTCCGTAACAGGGGTTCAGCCCCAGCATTTT	CASRSVTGVQPQHF
NA	TRBV9	TRBD1	TRBJ1-1	TGTGCCAGCAGCGTAGAAGGGACAGGGGGCACTGAAGCTTTCTTT	CASSVEGTGGTEAFF
NA	TRBV13	TRBD2	TRBJ2-7	TGTGCCAGCAGCTTGGTCCGCAAGCGGACTAGCGGGAGATACGAGCAGTACTTC	CASSLVRKRTSGRYEQYF
NA	TRBV7-8	NA	TRBJ2-2	TGTGCCAGCAGCTTAGCGGGAGGAGGGACCGGGGAGCTGTTTTTT	CASSLAGGGTGELFF
few	TRBV11-2	TRBD1	TRBJ2-7	TGTGCCAGCAGCTTATGGGACAGCATCTACGAGCAGTACTTC	CASSLWDSIYEQYF
NA	TRBV28	NA	TRBJ2-5	TGTGCCAGCAGTTTACCAGTCCAAGAGACCCAGTACTTC	CASSLPVQETQYF
NA	TRBV13	NA	TRBJ2-5	TGTGCCAGCAGCTCGTTGGCTTACCAAGAGACCCAGTACTTC	CASSSLAYQETQYF
NA	TRBV19	TRBD2	TRBJ2-7	TGTGCCAGTAGGGGACTAGCGGGAGTTGCGTACGAGCAGTACTTC	CASRGLAGVAYEQYF
NA	TRBV27	TRBD1	TRBJ2-7	TGTGCCAGCAGTTTAACCGGACAGGGTGGATCCTACGAGCAGTACTTC	CASSLTGQGGSYEQYF
NA	TRBV20-1	NA	TRBJ1-1	TGCAGTGCTAGAGAAGGTGCTGAAGCTTTCTTT	CSAREGAEAFF
NA	TRBV7-2	NA	TRBJ1-5	TGTGCCAGCAGCTCTCAGGGAGGCAATCAGCCCCAGCATTTT	CASSSQGGNQPQHF
NA	TRBV10-3	NA	TRBJ1-3	TGTGCCATCAGGAAGACAGGTACCGGAAACACCATATATTTT	CAIRKTGTGNTIYF
NA	TRBV28	NA	TRBJ1-1	TGTGCCAGCATCCGGGGGCCCCGAAGGGCTAACACTGAAGCTTTCTTT	CASIRGPRRANTEAFF
NA	TRBV28	TRBD1	TRBJ2-4	TGTGCCAGCAGTTTACCCCCACAGGGGACCGTACAGTACTTC	CASSLPPQGTVQYF
NA	TRBV9	NA	TRBJ2-7	TGTGCCAGCAGCGAAACTAGCTCGCCCCTCTACGAGCAGTACTTC	CASSETSSPLYEQYF
NA	TRBV5-1	NA	TRBJ2-5	TGCGCCAGCAGCTTGGAAGCGCGGCAAGAGACCCAGTACTTC	CASSLEARQETQYF
NA	TRBV7-6	NA	TRBJ2-7	TGTGCCAGCAGCTTAATCACTACATCGCCCCTCGAGCAGTACTTC	CASSLITTSPLEQYF
NA	TRBV28	NA	TRBJ1-1	TGTGCCAGCAGTTTGCAGCAGACTGAAGCTTTCTTT	CASSLQQTEAFF
NA	TRBV7-3	TRBD1	TRBJ1-1	TGTGCCAGCAGCGCAGGGACAGGGGGCGCGAGGGCTGAAGCTTTCTTT	CASSAGTGGARAEAFF
few	TRBV28	NA	TRBJ1-5	TGTGCCAGCAGAGCCCCTAGCAATCAGCCCCAGCATTTT	CASRAPSNQPQHF
NA	TRBV19	NA	TRBJ2-7	TGTGCCAGGGTGGATTCCACCTACGAGCAGTACTTC	CARVDSTYEQYF
once	TRBV5-4	NA	TRBJ1-5	TGTGCCAGCAGCTCCAGCCCTGAACAGCCCCAGCATTTT	CASSSSPEQPQHF
once	TRBV5-1	TRBD1	TRBJ1-2	TGCGCCAGCAGCCCGACAGGGGTCTATGGCTACACCTTC	CASSPTGVYGYTF
once	TRBV7-9	NA	TRBJ2-2	TGTGCCAGCAGCTTAGGCGCTGCGGTCAACACCGGGGAGCTGTTTTTT	CASSLGAAVNTGELFF
NA	TRBV5-6	NA	TRBJ2-5	TGTGCCAGCAGCTTGGGGGTACAAGAGACCCAGTACTTC	CASSLGVQETQYF
NA	TRBV9	NA	TRBJ2-5	TGTGCCAGCAGCGTAGCTACCGGCACAGAGACCCAGTACTTC	CASSVATGTETQYF
NA	TRBV9	TRBD1	TRBJ1-1	TGTGCCAGCACCTTGGGGGGACAGGATTCTGAAGCTTTCTTT	CASTLGGQDSEAFF
NA	TRBV4-2	NA	TRBJ1-2	TGTGCCAGCAGTCAAGAGGTGGGAGTATATGGCTACACCTTC	CASSQEVGVYGYTF
NA	TRBV6-1	NA	TRBJ2-1	TGTGCCAGCAGTGCCACTAGGGATTACAATGAGCAGTTCTTC	CASSATRDYNEQFF
NA	TRBV19	NA	TRBJ1-2	TGTGCCAGTAGTATAGATATGTGGCAAAACTATGGCTACACCTTC	CASSIDMWQNYGYTF
NA	TRBV7-9	NA	TRBJ2-7	TGTGCCAGCAGCTTAGCTCACGGGGCGCGGACCTACGAGCAGTACTTC	CASSLAHGARTYEQYF
NA	TRBV5-1	NA	TRBJ1-4	TGCGCCAGCACCACGGGGAACGTGGGGGAGCGTGGTGAAAAACTGTTTTTT	CASTTGNVGERGEKLFF
NA	TRBV7-9	NA	TRBJ1-2	TGTGCCAGCAGCTTAGGGGGCTACACCTTC	CASSLGGYTF
NA	TRBV7-9	NA	TRBJ2-7	TGTGCCAGCAGCCCCCGTGTGGCGGGACAGTCGAAAAAGGACGAGCAGTACTTC	CASSPRVAGQSKKDEQYF
NA	TRBV6-6	NA	TRBJ1-5	TGTGCCAGCAGTTCCGCCGGGCAGCCCCCCTATCAGCCCCAGCATTTT	CASSSAGQPPYQPQHF
NA	TRBV27	NA	TRBJ1-5	TGTGCCAGCAGTTTATCGAACGGCCCCGGTGAGCCCCAGCATTTT	CASSLSNGPGEPQHF
NA	TRBV2	NA	TRBJ2-7	TGTGCCAGCAGATCGTCGGGTTCCTACGAGCAGTACTTC	CASRSSGSYEQYF
NA	TRBV28	NA	TRBJ1-5	TGTGCCAGCAGTTTGGTCCGGGACGGATATAGCAATCAGCCCCAGCATTTT	CASSLVRDGYSNQPQHF
NA	TRBV29-1	NA	TRBJ1-1	TGCAGCGTTATGGGCGGGCAGGGCACTGAAGCTTTCTTT	CSVMGGQGTEAFF